This T cell receptor (beta chain) emerged from a study of blood T cell repertoires in COVID-19. CDR3 length equals 11 residues. CDR1 and CDR2 from the germline V gene are MDHEN and SYDVKM. With 6 bases removed from V and 2 bases from J, the gap between germline ends came to 3 bases. Original processing methods: Amplifying reference gene primers gave estimates of nucleated cell counts. Method: immunoSEQ multiplex PCR; TCRdb's copy keeps in-frame clones and lacks some. V, J and clone size reflect that table, while D and trimming were determined from the DNA. The sample consists of 150,000 to 200,000 clones, 65% to 85% of them appearing once.

The sample taken for sequencing was peripheral blood. The TCR comes from a man between 70 and 80 years old with active or convalescent COVID-19. This chain joins TRBV28 and TRBJ2-3, with unresolved D. The CDR3 DNA is TGTGCCAGCAGGGCCACAGATACGCAGTATTTT. It specifies CASRATDTQYF.